These T cell receptor beta chains were read from a single sample in a study of T cells in Graves' hyperthyroidism and ophthalmopathy. TCRdb processed the multiplex PCR reads anew with MiXCR; each CDR3 protein has one entry. This table holds 200,000 or so distinct CDR3 sequences, roughly a sixth found once. The sequenced material came from blood. Receptors were obtained from a woman aged 45-59 years with Graves' hyperthyroidism. CDR3s include the opening cysteine and the closing phenylalanine or tryptophan. D genes are given only for firm matches. Not every row has a clone size; where given, it reads once, few, many or a size class.

.	TRBJ1-5	TRBV20-1	many	CSANNPNDGGNQPQHF	TGCAGTGCCAACAATCCAAACGATGGGGGCAATCAGCCCCAGCATTTT
.	TRBJ2-3	TRBV20-1	.	CSASSTDTQYF	TGCAGTGCTAGTAGCACAGATACGCAGTATTTT
.	TRBJ2-5	TRBV12-5	many	CASGLAGPPRDKKETQYF	TGTGCTAGTGGTTTGGCTGGTCCCCCCCGAGACAAGAAAGAGACCCAGTACTTC
TRBD2	TRBJ2-5	TRBV30	.	CAWRTRTSGETQYF	TGTGCCTGGAGAACCCGGACTAGCGGAGAGACCCAGTACTTC
.	TRBJ2-7	TRBV7-9	.	CASSYGQIYEQYF	TGTGCCAGCAGCTACGGACAGATCTACGAGCAGTACTTC
.	TRBJ2-7	TRBV29-1	.	CSVGEPVGAWGSQYEQYF	TGCAGCGTTGGTGAGCCCGTGGGCGCTTGGGGGAGTCAGTACGAGCAGTACTTC
.	TRBJ2-1	TRBV20-1	many	CSARSRVSYNEQFF	TGCAGTGCTAGGTCTCGAGTCTCCTACAATGAGCAGTTCTTC
TRBD1	TRBJ1-4	TRBV20-1	many	CSARRGTGRNEKLFF	TGCAGTGCTAGAAGGGGGACAGGACGCAATGAAAAACTGTTTTTT
TRBD1	TRBJ2-1	TRBV9	few	CASSVGGQGPYNEQFF	TGTGCCAGCAGCGTAGGGGGACAGGGCCCCTACAATGAGCAGTTCTTC
.	TRBJ2-2	TRBV27	once	CATSDTSRGTGELFF	TGTGCCACCAGTGACACCTCCCGGGGTACCGGGGAGCTGTTTTTT
TRBD1	TRBJ2-7	TRBV7-9	many	CASSLSARGREQYF	TGTGCCAGCAGCTTATCGGCAAGGGGGCGCGAGCAGTACTTC
.	TRBJ1-1	TRBV11-2	many	CASIPIGRNTEAFF	TGTGCCAGCATCCCTATCGGCAGGAACACTGAAGCTTTCTTT
TRBD2	TRBJ2-7	TRBV7-9	many	CASSLDEGLAGVAKSYEQYF	TGTGCCAGCAGCTTAGACGAGGGACTAGCGGGAGTCGCTAAGTCCTACGAGCAGTACTTC
.	TRBJ2-2	TRBV19	.	CASSIYRNTGELFF	TGTGCCAGTAGTATTTACCGGAACACCGGGGAGCTGTTTTTT
TRBD1	TRBJ2-1	TRBV5-6	.	CASSLWTGTGGNEQFF	TGTGCCAGCAGCTTATGGACCGGGACAGGGGGCAATGAGCAGTTCTTC